These T cell receptor beta chains were read from a single sample in a study of blood T cell repertoires in COVID-19. Sequencing used immunoSEQ multiplex PCR; TCRdb keeps in-frame clones, though not all of them. The repertoire holds hundreds of thousands of clones, with more than 80% as singletons. What was sequenced was PBMCs or T cells enriched from blood (not recorded which). The receptors come from a young man who had recovered from COVID-19. The CDR3 runs from the conserved cysteine through the conserved F or W. Fields, in order: J gene, D gene, clone size, V gene, CDR3 DNA, CDR3 protein. D genes are given only for firm matches. Rows give clone size only sometimes, using once, few, many, or a class for an expanded clone.

TRBJ1-2 | . | . | TRBV7-2 | TGTGCCAGCAGCTTGAGGGTATACCCGCTCCTCTATGGCTACACCTTC | CASSLRVYPLLYGYTF
TRBJ2-7 | . | . | TRBV10-3 | TGTGCCATCACCAAAGCGGGCGGGAACTCCTACGAGCAGTACTTC | CAITKAGGNSYEQYF
TRBJ1-1 | TRBD1 | . | TRBV9 | TGTGCCAGCAGCCTGACAGGGTCCCCTGAAGCTTTCTTT | CASSLTGSPEAFF
TRBJ2-1 | TRBD1 | . | TRBV19 | TGTGCCAGCGAACTGGTCGCGATAAGAACAGGGGGCAATACCTACAATGAGCAGTTCTTC | CASELVAIRTGGNTYNEQFF
TRBJ2-5 | . | . | TRBV4-3 | TGCGCCAGCAGCCACACCCCCGGGCAGGGGGAGACCCAGTACTTC | CASSHTPGQGETQYF
TRBJ1-3 | . | . | TRBV5-1 | TGCGCCAGCAGCTTGGCCGCAGGAGGAACTGGAAACACCATATATTTT | CASSLAAGGTGNTIYF
TRBJ2-7 | . | . | TRBV28 | TGTGCCAGCAGTTTTGTCGGCGCGGGCTACGAGCAGTACTTC | CASSFVGAGYEQYF
TRBJ1-2 | . | . | TRBV19 | TGTGCCAGTAGTTCTGTATCTAGTAGCTACACCTTC | CASSSVSSSYTF
TRBJ2-7 | . | . | TRBV29-1 | TGCAGCGTTGAGGCCCTAGAGAGCTACGAGCAGTACTTC | CSVEALESYEQYF
TRBJ2-1 | . | few | TRBV7-8 | TGTGCCAGCAGCTTAGCGCTAATTGAAGCTGGGCAGTTCTTC | CASSLALIEAGQFF
TRBJ1-5 | TRBD1 | . | TRBV27 | TGTGCCAGCAGGCCCGGGACAGGGGCTTATAGCAATCAGCCCCAGCATTTT | CASRPGTGAYSNQPQHF